The source of this TCR beta chain is a study of CD8+ T cells in alopecia areata. Study findings and constraints: Lesional scalp, notably in alopecia totalis/universalis, had clonality above that of normal scalp.

It was cDNA, reverse transcribed from extracted RNA, that served as the sequencing template. Produced via immunoSEQ multiplex PCR; TCRdb's table is partial and in-frame only. The repertoire consists of a few hundred thousand clones, with about 62% occurring once and the leading ten covering about 0.89%. A few counts support this clone. The antigen is not known. The treatment is: oral pan-JAK inhibitor, 5-10 mg twice daily. Researchers took lesional scalp punch biopsies and peripheral blood from people who were alopecia areata patients. Investigators sorted PBMCs to obtain both CD4+ and CD8+ T cells. The germline V gene has CDR1 ENHRY and CDR2 SYGVKD. Trimming left V 4 bases short and J 1 base short, with 5 bases between. This CDR3 has 12 residues.

The chain recombines TRBV10-3 with TRBJ2-7; D gene uncertain. The sequence was collected from a human donor with alopecia areata. The sequences come from CD4+ T cells sorted from blood, collected around week 53, from a patient treated with tofacitinib. The CDR3 DNA follows: TGTGCCATCAGTGGGCAGTCCTACGAGCAGTACTTC. Amino acid sequence: CAISGQSYEQYF.